This T cell receptor (beta chain) was captured in a study of cytomegalovirus exposure and HLA in healthy donors. Overall study: The use of the same platform for the 130 or so validation repertoires and the approximately 730 first-cohort repertoires was reported by a later analysis. Study-wide results and caveats: In vitro checks showed that a few CMV-associated chains really do target CMV antigens. Researchers counted 164 TCR beta chains as cytomegalovirus-associated.

The ends lost 1 base at V and 0 bases at J; junction bases unmatched: 3. The CDR3 consists of 17 residues. Per germline, CDR1 SEHNR and CDR2 FQNEAQ (reference sequence). The approximately 120-subject validation cohort, separate from the roughly 700-subject first cohort, included the donors. The table came from immunoSEQ multiplex PCR; TCRdb's copy has only in-frame clones and leaves some out. This sample has 200,000 to 250,000 clones; approximately 90% occur once, and the top ten carry roughly 2.5%. With respect to this clone: The antigen remains undetermined.

The chain links TRBV7-9 to TRBJ2-6, with TRBD1 identical over 7 bases. Sequencing was carried out using PBMCs. This TCR was sampled from a man between 18 and 35 years old in good health and CMV-seronegative. CDR3 bases: TGTGCCAGCAGCTTAGGGGACAGCAGCTCTGGGGCCAACGTCCTGACTTTC. Its translation: CASSLGDSSSGANVLTF.